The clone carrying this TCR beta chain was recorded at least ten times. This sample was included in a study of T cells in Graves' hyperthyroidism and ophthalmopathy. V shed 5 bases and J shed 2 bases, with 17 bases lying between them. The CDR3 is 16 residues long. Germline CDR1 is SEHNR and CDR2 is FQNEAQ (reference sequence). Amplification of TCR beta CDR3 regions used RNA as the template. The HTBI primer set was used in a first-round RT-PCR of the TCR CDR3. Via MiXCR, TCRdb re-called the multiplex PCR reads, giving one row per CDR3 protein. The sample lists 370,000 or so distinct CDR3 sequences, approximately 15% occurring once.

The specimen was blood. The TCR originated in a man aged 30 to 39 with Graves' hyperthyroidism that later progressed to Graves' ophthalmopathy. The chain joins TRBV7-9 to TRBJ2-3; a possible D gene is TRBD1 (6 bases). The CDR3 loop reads CASSDLHRTDTDTQYF. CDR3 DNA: TGTGCCAGCAGCGACCTCCACAGGACAGACACAGATACGCAGTATTTT.